The 13 T cell receptor beta chains below all came from one sample that was sequenced in a study of response to subunit inactivated influenza vaccine (dated by TCRdb to 2017 to 2018). Library creation used RT-PCR. TCRdb shows the sequencer as Illumina HiSeq 2500. Using fastp trimming at Q25 and MiXCR clonotype assembly, TCRdb reanalyzed the public sequencing data and kept in-frame beta chains. All rows with the same CDR3 protein become a single entry with the most common DNA and genes. Recorded for this sample are a few hundred thousand distinct CDR3 sequences; 6% to 9% of them occurred a single time. The ten largest clones represent around 13% of the sample. Material: PBMCs from blood, obtained approximately 25 months after vaccination. The receptors stem from a man aged 50 to 69 who received an inactivated influenza vaccine. Donor details come from another sample of the same person, matched by shared clones.

This clonotype was detected a few times. The chain carries TRBV12-3 or TRBV12-4 and TRBJ2-3; TRBD2 agrees at 11 bases. V lost 0 bases, J lost 3 bases, and 2 bases stayed unmatched. The CDR3 is 16 amino acids. The CDR3 DNA follows: TGTGCCAGCAGTTTAGCCTCTAGCGGGGGGACAGATACGCAGTATTTT. Translation: CASSLASSGGTDTQYF.

This clonotype appeared a few times. The chain is built from TRBV6-2 or TRBV6-3 and TRBJ2-7; 10 bases fit TRBD2. CDR3 size: 14 residues. The V gene end was trimmed by 5 bases and the J gene end by 7 bases; junction bases not matched to a gene: 8. CDR1 and CDR2 (germline): MNHEY, SVGEGT. CDR3 residues: CASSDGTSVREQYF. CDR3 nucleotides: TGTGCCAGCAGTGACGGGACTAGCGTCCGTGAGCAGTACTTC.

There are many counts of this clonotype. This chain joins TRBV12-3 or TRBV12-4 and TRBJ2-7; D remains ambiguous. The V end was cut by 3 bases, the J end by 0 bases, with 9 bases between. This CDR3 is 14 amino acids long. Here the CDR3 reads CASSLDQISYEQYF. CDR3 DNA: TGTGCCAGCAGTTTGGACCAGATCTCCTACGAGCAGTACTTC.

This clonotype has just a few counts. The rearrangement links TRBV18 to TRBJ2-1, with D possibly being TRBD2 (6 bases). Trimming shortened V by 3 bases and J by 4 bases, and 13 bases separated the two germline ends. Germline-derived CDR1 and CDR2 are KGHSH and LQKENI. The CDR3 spans 15 residues. CDR3 nucleotides: TGTGCCAGCTCACCGGAGGGACTTGGATACAATGAGCAGTTCTTC. Translated, it gives CASSPEGLGYNEQFF.

This clonotype occurred a few times. The V and J genes are TRBV7-2 and TRBJ1-1, with a weak D call TRBD1 (6 bases). Per germline, CDR1 SGHTA and CDR2 FQGNSA. CDR3 length: 13 amino acids. The ends were cut back, 5 bases at V and 6 bases at J, with 13 bases in the middle. This CDR3 reads CASSPQGRSEAFF. The CDR3 DNA is TGTGCCAGCAGCCCCCAGGGGCGCTCTGAAGCTTTCTTT. Supplemented by reference TRBV7-2 and TRBJ1-1, the full variable domain reads GAGVSQSPSNKVTEKGKDVELRCDPISGHTALYWYRQSLGQGLEFLIYFQGNSAPDKSGLPSDRFSAERTGGSVSTLTIQRTQQEDSAVYLCASSPQGRSEAFFGQGTRLTVV.

V usage is TRBV7-2 and J usage is TRBJ2-1, with a weak D call TRBD1 (5 bases). The V gene lost 8 bases and the J gene lost 1 base, with 18 bases spanning the gap. The CDR3 totals 16 residues. Per the germline V gene, CDR1 is SGHTA and CDR2 is FQGNSA. For the CDR3, the DNA is TGTGCCAGCGGCCCGGTGGCAGGGTCGTCCTACAATGAGCAGTTCTTC. Translation gives CASGPVAGSSYNEQFF. Together with reference TRBV7-2 and TRBJ2-1, the CDR3 gives the full variable domain: GAGVSQSPSNKVTEKGKDVELRCDPISGHTALYWYRQSLGQGLEFLIYFQGNSAPDKSGLPSDRFSAERTGGSVSTLTIQRTQQEDSAVYLCASGPVAGSSYNEQFFGPGTRLTVL.

This clonotype was seen a handful of times. This chain joins TRBV7-8 and TRBJ2-3, with D tentatively TRBD1 (6 bases). V lost 8 bases to trimming and J lost 4 bases, with 16 bases between them. There are 14 residues in the CDR3. Germline values: CDR1 SGHVS, CDR2 FQNEAQ. The CDR3 DNA reads TGTGCCAGCGGTGGCAGGGGTGGCGCAGATACGCAGTATTTT. This gives the protein CASGGRGGADTQYF.

This clonotype was seen more than once but under ten times. The chain couples TRBV9 to TRBJ1-5; D gene ambiguous. Trimming removed 0 bases at V and 0 bases at J, with 7 bases between. The CDR3 contains 15 residues. CDR1 is SGDLS and CDR2 is YYNGEE in the germline V gene. The chain's CDR3 is CASSVAGDSNQPQHF. For the CDR3, the DNA is TGTGCCAGCAGCGTAGCCGGTGATAGCAATCAGCCCCAGCATTTT.

This clonotype was seen a few times. The gene calls are TRBV6-5 and TRBJ2-7, with D hard to call. Germline V gene data show CDR1 as MNHEY and CDR2 as SVGAGI. With 3 bases removed from V and 3 bases from J, the gap between germline ends came to 9 bases. The CDR3 extends over 13 amino acids. The CDR3: CASSYYRFYEQYF. The CDR3 DNA reads TGTGCCAGCAGTTATTACAGATTCTACGAGCAGTACTTC.

The genes are TRBV29-1 and TRBJ1-4, with 7 positions matching TRBD1. Germline assignment: CDR1 SQVTM and CDR2 ANQGSEA. The CDR3 is 13 amino acids. With 7 bases clipped from V and 0 bases from J, the junction kept 2 bases outside the gene matches. CDR3 bases: TGCAGCGCCGGGACAGCAACTAATGAAAAACTGTTTTTT. Translating it yields CSAGTATNEKLFF.

This clonotype was observed at least ten times. The chain uses TRBV4-1 and TRBJ2-2, with TRBD1 matching over 8 bases. Germline lookup yields CDR1 MGHRA and CDR2 YSYEKL. This CDR3 is built from 14 residues. The V and J ends lost 5 bases and 5 bases, in that order; junction bases with no gene match: 4. The CDR3 here is CASSFRDRTGELFF. CDR3 bases: TGCGCCAGCAGCTTCCGGGACAGGACCGGGGAGCTGTTTTTT.

This clonotype showed up many times. V is TRBV24-1 and J is TRBJ2-1; tentatively, D is TRBD1 (5 bases). Germline V lookup: CDR1 KGHDR, CDR2 SFDVKD. Trimming took off 1 base at V and 3 bases at J, with 15 bases between the two ends. The CDR3 consists of 17 residues. The CDR3 region has the DNA TGTGCCACCAGTGATTTAGGGCAGGGTAAAAACTACAATGAGCAGTTCTTC. It specifies CATSDLGQGKNYNEQFF.

This clonotype was observed at least ten times. The V and J genes are TRBV4-3 and TRBJ2-7, with D perhaps TRBD1 (5 bases). The CDR3 loop spans 16 amino acids. Germline loops: CDR1 LGHNA, CDR2 YSLEER. V lost 3 bases, J lost 1 base, and 16 bases lay in between. CDR3 DNA: TGCGCCAGCAGCCAGGCACCAGGGTCCTTTTCCTACGAGCAGTACTTC. Amino acid sequence: CASSQAPGSFSYEQYF.